The 28 T cell receptor beta chains listed next were all sequenced from one sample in a study of cytomegalovirus exposure and HLA in healthy donors. This table comes from immunoSEQ multiplex PCR, and its TCRdb copy is limited to in-frame clones, with some not included. Of about 160,000 clones in the sample, roughly 90% were seen once. The sequenced sample consisted of PBMCs. These receptor sequences come from a woman aged 18-35 years in good health and CMV-seronegative.

This rearrangement joins TRBV6-5 to TRBJ1-1; tentatively, D is TRBD1 (6 bases). V lost 2 bases to trimming and J lost 5 bases, with 12 bases between them. Per germline, CDR1 MNHEY and CDR2 SVGAGI. The CDR3 loop spans 14 amino acids. The DNA of the CDR3 is TGTGCCAGCAGTTACGACCAAAGGGGGACTGAAGCTTTCTTT. Residues: CASSYDQRGTEAFF.

The table lists this clone with a few counts. The J gene is TRBJ1-2, the V gene TRBV7-9; no clear D gene. Trimming stripped 5 bases from V and 4 bases from J, with 14 bases between. Germline V gives CDR1 SEHNR, CDR2 FQNEAQ (reference sequence). This CDR3 comprises 14 residues. CDR3 in DNA: TGTGCCAGCAGCGAACGGGGAATCAGCTATGGCTACACCTTC. This codes for CASSERGISYGYTF.

This clone was seen only a few times. The chain has TRBV5-5 and TRBJ1-6; the match to TRBD1 covers 7 bases. J lost 6 bases, V lost 3 bases, and 3 bases had no gene match. The CDR3 loop spans 14 amino acids. The germline V gene encodes CDR1 SGHKS and CDR2 YYEKEE (reference sequence). The CDR3, as DNA: TGTGCCAGCAGCTGGGACAGCGGTAATTCACCCCTCCACTTT. Translated: CASSWDSGNSPLHF.

This clone appeared a single time. The chain employs TRBV7-2 and TRBJ1-5; D is perhaps TRBD1 (5 bases). This CDR3 is built from 14 residues. Germline CDR1 is SGHTA and CDR2 is FQGNSA. The ends were cut back, 1 base at V and 7 bases at J, with 11 bases in the middle. CDR3: CASSLDRRGQPQHF. CDR3 nucleotide sequence: TGTGCCAGCAGCTTAGACAGGAGGGGCCAGCCCCAGCATTTT.

This chain connects TRBV9 to TRBJ1-4, with 12 bases that match TRBD1. The V gene's germline CDR1 is SGDLS and CDR2 YYNGEE. Losses at the gene ends were 4 bases for V and 8 bases for J; bases not matched to a gene: 6. This CDR3 has 15 amino acids. CDR3 in amino acids: CASSPPGTGGEKLFF. CDR3 DNA: TGTGCCAGCAGCCCACCCGGGACAGGGGGCGAAAAACTGTTTTTT. The entire variable domain, with the rest obtained from reference TRBV9 and TRBJ1-4, is as follows: DSGVTQTPKHLITATGQRVTLRCSPRSGDLSVYWYQQSLDQGLQFLIQYYNGEERAKGNILERFSAQQFPDLHSELNLSSLELGDSALYFCASSPPGTGGEKLFFGSGTQLSVL.

This chain uses TRBV18 with TRBJ2-7; 9 bases are shared with TRBD1. V was pared by 5 bases and J by 6 bases, with 14 bases of the junction left unmatched. Germline V gives CDR1 KGHSH, CDR2 LQKENI. CDR3 size: 16 residues. The CDR3 spells CASSKSRDRDVGEQYF. CDR3 DNA: TGTGCCAGCTCAAAAAGCCGGGACAGGGACGTAGGCGAGCAGTACTTC.

The CDR3: CASSPRDRSYEQYF. The CDR3 DNA is TGTGCCAGTAGTCCCCGGGACAGGTCCTACGAGCAGTACTTC. The gene calls are TRBV19 and TRBJ2-7; 8 bases line up with TRBD1. This CDR3 has 14 amino acids. The junction had 4 bases not matched to a gene; V was cut back by 5 bases and J by 1 base. Germline V lookup: CDR1 LNHDA, CDR2 SQIVND (reference sequence).

This clone was detected a few times. V and J are TRBV27 and TRBJ2-4; D may be TRBD2 (6 bases). This CDR3 has 14 amino acids. Deletions cut 3 bases from V and 5 bases from J, with 11 bases between. Looked up from germline, CDR1 is MNHEY and CDR2 is SMNVEV (reference sequence). DNA of the CDR3: TGTGCCAGCAGTTTGAGGAGGGACCAAAACATTCAGTACTTC. Translation gives CASSLRRDQNIQYF.

This clone showed up just a few times. The V call is TRBV5-5, the J call TRBJ1-4; no clear D gene. Trimming pared 4 bases from V and 5 bases from J, leaving 12 bases between. The germline CDR1 and CDR2 sequences are SGHKS and YYEKEE (reference sequence). This CDR3 has 14 amino acids. Here the CDR3 reads CASSPTVYNEKLFF. In DNA, the CDR3 is TGTGCCAGCAGCCCCACAGTCTACAATGAAAAACTGTTTTTT.

This rearrangement joins TRBV4-1 to TRBJ1-2; 10 bases are shared with TRBD1. CDR3 size: 15 residues. Germline CDR1 and CDR2: MGHRA and YSYEKL. With 0 bases clipped from V and 5 bases from J, the junction kept 3 bases outside the gene matches. In DNA, the CDR3 is TGCGCCAGCAGCCAAGATAGGGGACAGGGGTATGGCTACACCTTC. Translated: CASSQDRGQGYGYTF.

This chain connects TRBV10-3 to TRBJ2-3; 8 bases line up with TRBD2. Trimming at V came to 2 bases and at J to 0 bases, leaving 16 bases not matched to a gene. CDR1 ENHRY and CDR2 SYGVKD come from the germline V gene. The CDR3 runs to 20 residues. The CDR3 protein is CAISELGGGSSVSSTDTQYF. For the CDR3, the DNA is TGTGCCATCAGTGAGCTAGGCGGGGGGTCATCCGTTTCTAGCACAGATACGCAGTATTTT.

The rearrangement uses TRBV19 and TRBJ1-1; D is possibly TRBD1 (6 bases). Germline V CDR1 and CDR2: LNHDA, SQIVND (reference sequence). Trimming left V 10 bases short and J 1 base short, with 10 bases between. The CDR3 totals 12 residues. The CDR3 DNA follows: TGTGCCACCGCGACAGGGAACACTGAAGCTTTCTTT. Protein: CATATGNTEAFF.

This chain connects TRBV9 to TRBJ2-5; 7 positions agree with TRBD1. The junction had 10 bases not matched to a gene; V was cut back by 0 bases and J by 2 bases. The CDR3 has 17 amino acids. CDR1 and CDR2 from the germline V gene are SGDLS and YYNGEE. The CDR3 region is CASSVATGQKFQETQYF. The CDR3 coding sequence is TGTGCCAGCAGCGTAGCTACGGGACAGAAGTTTCAAGAGACCCAGTACTTC. Filled out from reference TRBV9 and TRBJ2-5, the complete variable domain reads DSGVTQTPKHLITATGQRVTLRCSPRSGDLSVYWYQQSLDQGLQFLIQYYNGEERAKGNILERFSAQQFPDLHSELNLSSLELGDSALYFCASSVATGQKFQETQYFGPGTRLLVL.

The chain couples TRBV9 to TRBJ2-1, with TRBD2 matching 7 bases. The germline V gene has CDR1 SGDLS and CDR2 YYNGEE. The CDR3 loop spans 15 amino acids. Germline trimming cut 6 bases from V and 0 bases from J; bases unmatched to any gene: 6. The CDR3 loop reads CASNPGGSSYNEQFF. DNA of the CDR3: TGTGCCAGCAACCCGGGGGGATCCTCCTACAATGAGCAGTTCTTC.

V usage is TRBV19 and J usage is TRBJ1-1, with 10 bases fitting TRBD1. The CDR3 sequence is 17 residues long. The junction had 14 bases not matched to a gene; V was cut back by 6 bases and J by 4 bases. The V gene's germline CDR1 is LNHDA and CDR2 SQIVND (reference sequence). CDR3 amino acids: CASSRQGAPELSTEAFF. CDR3 bases: TGTGCCAGTAGCAGACAGGGGGCGCCTGAATTAAGCACTGAAGCTTTCTTT.

J is TRBJ2-1 and V is TRBV19; weak D call: TRBD1 (6 bases). Germline values: CDR1 LNHDA, CDR2 SQIVND (reference sequence). This CDR3 contains 13 residues. V lost 7 bases, J lost 9 bases, and 16 bases lay in between. CDR3 sequence: CASTGTLMGEQFF. CDR3 coding DNA: TGTGCCAGTACCGGGACACTAATGGGTGAGCAGTTCTTC.

V and J are TRBV4-1 and TRBJ2-5; D unresolved. V was shortened by 1 base and J by 1 base, with 7 bases between the two germline ends. Germline V gene data show CDR1 as MGHRA and CDR2 as YSYEKL. This CDR3 has 14 residues. As DNA, the CDR3 is TGCGCCAGCAGCCAAGTCGCAGTCCAAGAGACCCAGTACTTC. This codes for CASSQVAVQETQYF.

A word on this clone: The identical CDR3 is also encoded by other nucleotide sequences in the sample. The chain joins TRBV7-9 to TRBJ2-7; 11 positions agree with TRBD1. V was pared by 4 bases and J by 3 bases, with 5 bases of the junction left unmatched. The length of the CDR3 is 15 residues. CDR1 and CDR2 (germline): SEHNR, FQNEAQ (reference sequence). CDR3 region: CASSSPGTGGYEQYF. Written as DNA, the CDR3 is TGTGCCAGCAGCTCCCCCGGGACAGGGGGCTACGAGCAGTACTTC.

The V gene is TRBV4-1, the J gene TRBJ2-7; weak D call: TRBD1 (5 bases). V was pared by 3 bases and J by 4 bases, with 10 bases between. The germline CDR1 and CDR2 sequences are MGHRA and YSYEKL. This CDR3 has 13 amino acids. The CDR3 nucleotides are TGCGCCAGCAGCCACAGGGTCTTTTACGAGCAGTACTTC. It codes for CASSHRVFYEQYF.

V gene TRBV13 combines with J gene TRBJ1-2; D gene ambiguous. The CDR3 is 12 residues long. Germline V gene lookup returns CDR1 PRHDT and CDR2 FYEKMQ (reference sequence). Trimming cost V 5 bases and J 8 bases, with 12 bases left between them. The CDR3 reads CASSAQASGYTF. CDR3 nucleotides: TGTGCCAGCAGCGCCCAGGCTTCAGGCTACACCTTC.

This rearrangement joins TRBV7-2 to TRBJ2-7, with 8 bases that match TRBD1. V was clipped by 7 bases and J by 3 bases; unmatched bases: 11. The CDR3 length is 15 residues. Germline-derived CDR1 and CDR2 are SGHTA and FQGNSA. CDR3 coding DNA: TGTGCCAGCACCCATACCGGCAGGGGGCTCTACGAGCAGTACTTC. This codes for CASTHTGRGLYEQYF.

The chain combines TRBV9 with TRBJ2-1; the match to TRBD2 covers 11 bases. CDR1 and CDR2 (germline): SGDLS, YYNGEE. This CDR3 contains 15 residues. The V segment lost 3 bases and the J segment 5 bases; nucleotides outside the gene matches: 4. The CDR3 bases are TGTGCCAGCAGCGCTAGCGGGAGGACCCACAATGAGCAGTTCTTC. Amino acids: CASSASGRTHNEQFF.

The chain uses TRBV7-9 and TRBJ2-1, with D maybe TRBD1 (6 bases). Germline CDR1 SEHNR, CDR2 FQNEAQ (reference sequence). Trimming took 5 bases from V and 10 from J, leaving 12 bases between them. This CDR3 region has 12 residues. The CDR3 DNA sequence: TGTGCCAGCAGCCTGACGAGGGGGGAGCAGTTCTTC. Translating it yields CASSLTRGEQFF.

The genes are TRBV7-8 and TRBJ2-1; D might be TRBD2 (5 bases). Trimming shortened V by 5 bases and J by 5 bases, and 16 bases separated the two germline ends. The germline V gene encodes CDR1 SGHVS and CDR2 FQNEAQ. CDR3 length: 15 residues. Here the CDR3 DNA reads TGTGCCAGCAGCATCCGACTACAACAAAACAATGAGCAGTTCTTC. The encoded protein is CASSIRLQQNNEQFF.

The CDR3 DNA sequence: TGTGCCAGCTCATCGGGACTAGCCGTAAACACAGATACGCAGTATTTT. Residues: CASSSGLAVNTDTQYF. The chain combines TRBV18 with TRBJ2-3; 9 bases match TRBD2. J was trimmed by 2 bases and V by 5 bases; bases with no gene match: 8. Germline V gene data show CDR1 as KGHSH and CDR2 as LQKENI. The length of the CDR3 is 16 residues. The whole variable domain, filled in from reference TRBV18 and TRBJ2-3, reads NAGVMQNPRHLVRRRGQEARLRCSPMKGHSHVYWYRQLPEEGLKFMVYLQKENIIDESGMPKERFSAEFPKEGPSILRIQQVVRGDSAAYFCASSSGLAVNTDTQYFGPGTRLTVL.

The rearrangement links TRBV5-1 to TRBJ1-4, with D maybe TRBD1 (6 bases). V lost 2 bases and J 5 bases, leaving 10 bases between the germline ends. Looked up from germline, CDR1 is SGHRS and CDR2 is YFSETQ. The CDR3 totals 14 residues. The CDR3 region is CASSFRGRNEKLFF. CDR3 bases: TGCGCCAGCAGCTTCAGGGGAAGGAATGAAAAACTGTTTTTT.

This sequence joins TRBV29-1 and TRBJ2-4; D may be TRBD1 (5 bases). Germline V CDR1 and CDR2: SQVTM, ANQGSEA. Trimming shortened V by 3 bases and J by 2 bases, and 11 bases separated the two germline ends. This CDR3 is built from 14 residues. CDR3 DNA sequence: TGCAGCGTTGAGATGACAGCCCCCAAAAACATTCAGTACTTC. Translating gives CSVEMTAPKNIQYF.

Only one count was recorded for this clone. V is TRBV5-6 and J is TRBJ2-3; 8 positions agree with TRBD1. This CDR3 comprises 15 residues. Germline trimming cut 3 bases from V and 2 bases from J; bases unmatched to any gene: 5. Germline CDR1 reads SGHDT; CDR2 reads YYEEEE. For the CDR3, the DNA is TGTGCCAGCAGCTGGGGGGACAGGACCACAGATACGCAGTATTTT. It encodes CASSWGDRTTDTQYF.